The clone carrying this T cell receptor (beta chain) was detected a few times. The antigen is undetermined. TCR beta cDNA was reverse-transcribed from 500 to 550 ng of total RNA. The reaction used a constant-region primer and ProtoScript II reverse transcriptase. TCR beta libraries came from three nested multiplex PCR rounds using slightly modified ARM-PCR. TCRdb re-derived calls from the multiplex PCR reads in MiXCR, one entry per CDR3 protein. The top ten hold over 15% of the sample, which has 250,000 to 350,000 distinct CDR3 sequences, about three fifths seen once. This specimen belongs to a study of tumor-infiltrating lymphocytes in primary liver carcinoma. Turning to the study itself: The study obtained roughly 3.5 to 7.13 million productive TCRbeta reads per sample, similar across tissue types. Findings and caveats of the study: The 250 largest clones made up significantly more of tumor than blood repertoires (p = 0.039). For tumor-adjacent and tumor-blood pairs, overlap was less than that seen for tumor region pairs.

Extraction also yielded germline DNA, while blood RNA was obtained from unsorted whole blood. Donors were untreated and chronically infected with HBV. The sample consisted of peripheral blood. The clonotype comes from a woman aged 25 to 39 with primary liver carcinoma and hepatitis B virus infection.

CDR3 nucleotides: TGTGCCAGCAGCTCCCCGTATAGCTACGAGCAGTACTTC. It is translated as CASSSPYSYEQYF. The chain employs TRBV13 and TRBJ2-7; no firm D call. Per germline, CDR1 PRHDT and CDR2 FYEKMQ (reference sequence). Trimming cost V 4 bases and J 3 bases, with 10 bases left between them. This CDR3 region has 13 residues.